Below, one T cell receptor beta chain is given with its context. Its antigen is unknown. The data belong to a study of cytomegalovirus exposure and HLA in healthy donors. Study-wide results and caveats: The tendency of first-cohort TCR clusters to co-occur in the 120 validation repertoires was identified by a subsequent analysis. High specificity and sensitivity for cytomegalovirus status were reported for the classifier. The study labeled roughly 160 TCR beta chains cytomegalovirus-associated.

Method: immunoSEQ multiplex PCR; TCRdb's copy keeps in-frame clones and lacks some. The sample yields about 65,000 clones, 92% seen once. The donors were in the roughly 120-subject validation cohort; that cohort was separate from the roughly 700-subject first cohort. CDR1 is MDHEN, CDR2 SYDVKM, per germline. The CDR3 covers 17 residues. Trimming took 5 bases from V and 5 from J, leaving 25 bases between them. The source material was PBMCs. The V gene is TRBV28, the J gene TRBJ2-7, with D perhaps TRBD2 (6 bases). This receptor was identified in a woman aged 18-29 years in good health and CMV-seronegative. DNA of the CDR3: TGTGCCAGCAGTCCCCTGGGCCTGCGGGATCTACCCCACGAGCAGTACTTC. Translation: CASSPLGLRDLPHEQYF.